A single sample gave rise to the 9 T cell receptor beta chains below, sequenced in a study of shared clonotypes between healthy human individuals. TCRdb's table, derived via immunoSEQ multiplex PCR, lists solely in-frame clones and lacks some. In the table there are roughly 490,000 clones, roughly 78% of which are singletons. The sample comprised PBMCs. The receptors stem from a woman in her thirties or forties in good health. Some clones in this sample may be carry-over from other donors' samples.

This clone has just one count. This rearrangement joins TRBV5-4 to TRBJ2-7; no firm D call. V lost 0 bases, J lost 3 bases, and 13 bases lay in between. Germline V gene lookup returns CDR1 SGHNT and CDR2 YYREEE (reference sequence). This CDR3 has 15 amino acids. CDR3 nucleotides: TGTGCCAGCAGCTTGGGCCCCACGGGCAGCTACGAGCAGTACTTC. Encoded protein: CASSLGPTGSYEQYF.

The chain carries TRBV5-4 and TRBJ1-2; D call uncertain. Germline loops: CDR1 SGHNT, CDR2 YYREEE (reference sequence). CDR3 size: 12 residues. The ends were cut back, 6 bases at V and 6 bases at J, with 12 bases in the middle. CDR3 nucleotide sequence: TGTGCCAGCACCACCGAGGGTGATGGCTACACCTTC. Translation: CASTTEGDGYTF.

This chain connects TRBV7-9 to TRBJ2-1; D tentatively fits TRBD1 or TRBD2 (5 bases each). CDR1 SEHNR and CDR2 FQNEAQ come from the germline V gene (reference sequence). This CDR3 region has 12 residues. V was cut by 1 base and J by 10 bases, with 8 bases left in between. In DNA form, the CDR3 reads TGTGCCAGCAGCTTAGAGAGGGACGAGCAGTTCTTC. Its protein is CASSLERDEQFF.

The table lists this clone with a few counts. This chain joins TRBV12-5 and TRBJ2-5; weak D call: TRBD1 (5 bases). Germline assignment: CDR1 LGHNT and CDR2 FRNRAP. The CDR3 contains 13 residues. Between the trimmed V and J ends, which lost 7 bases and 1 base, there was a span of 10 bases. The CDR3 loop reads CASAQGPQETQYF. CDR3 bases: TGTGCTAGTGCCCAGGGCCCCCAAGAGACCCAGTACTTC.

The chain recombines TRBV4-3 with TRBJ2-1, with D possibly matching TRBD1 (7 bases). The germline CDR1 and CDR2 sequences are LGHNA and YSLEER. The CDR3 loop spans 16 amino acids. Trimming left V 0 bases short and J 3 bases short, with 12 bases between. In DNA, the CDR3 is TGCGCCAGCAGCCAAGATTGGCAGGGGGGCTACAATGAGCAGTTCTTC. Its protein product is CASSQDWQGGYNEQFF.

This chain links TRBV9 with TRBJ2-7, with 12 bases that match TRBD2. The germline V gene encodes CDR1 SGDLS and CDR2 YYNGEE. The V gene end was trimmed by 3 bases and the J gene end by 0 bases; junction bases not matched to a gene: 1. The CDR3 has 15 amino acids. CDR3 nucleotides: TGTGCCAGCAGCGCTAGCGGGAGGGCCTCCTACGAGCAGTACTTC. Amino acids: CASSASGRASYEQYF.

This clone was observed a few times. This sequence joins TRBV5-6 and TRBJ2-6, with TRBD2 matching over 10 bases. CDR3 size: 17 residues. Germline CDR1 reads SGHDT; CDR2 reads YYEEEE. Trimming cost V 5 bases and J 1 base; bases outside gene matches: 6. The CDR3 nucleotides are TGTGCCAGCAGGCCTAGCGGGAGAAGTTCTGGGGCCAACGTCCTGACTTTC. It specifies CASRPSGRSSGANVLTF.

This sequence joins TRBV9 and TRBJ2-5; TRBD2 agrees at 9 bases. Germline V gives CDR1 SGDLS, CDR2 YYNGEE. V lost 2 bases and J lost 5; bases outside the gene matches: 4. CDR3 length: 14 amino acids. The CDR3 nucleotides are TGTGCCAGCAGCGTTAGCGGGAGAGGCGAGACCCAGTACTTC. This codes for CASSVSGRGETQYF.

The chain couples TRBV15 to TRBJ2-1; D unclear. The germline CDR1 and CDR2 sequences are LNHNV and YYDKDF (reference sequence). The CDR3 is 12 amino acids. Trimming left V 0 bases short and J 8 bases short, with 5 bases between. As DNA, the CDR3 is TGTGCCACCAGCAGAGATCGGGATGAGCAGTTCTTC. It translates to CATSRDRDEQFF.